These 8 T cell receptor beta chains came from one sample sequenced in a study of blood T cell repertoires in COVID-19. Profiling relied on immunoSEQ multiplex PCR, and the TCRdb table lists in-frame clones only, not all of them. Here the sample spans a few hundred thousand clones, roughly 90% being singletons. The specimen sequenced was peripheral blood. Receptors were obtained from a man aged 50 or older with COVID-19, enrolled during active disease.

V usage is TRBV7-2 and J usage is TRBJ2-5; 9 bases map to TRBD2. The ends lost 1 base at V and 5 bases at J; junction bases unmatched: 14. CDR3 size: 18 residues. Germline assignment: CDR1 SGHTA and CDR2 FQGNSA. The CDR3 DNA reads as TGTGCCAGCAGCTTAGTCATCATGGTCGGCGGGGGGGAGGAGACCCAGTACTTC. Its protein is CASSLVIMVGGGEETQYF.

The rearrangement uses TRBV7-3 and TRBJ2-3, with a possible D match to TRBD2 (6 bases). This CDR3 comprises 15 residues. The germline CDR1 and CDR2 sequences are SGHTA and FQGTGA. V gave up 2 bases and J gave up 6 bases, with 15 bases separating them. The CDR3 nucleotides read TGTGCCAGCAGCTTAGGGACTTTAAGAGGGGATACGCAGTATTTT. It is translated as CASSLGTLRGDTQYF.

The chain couples TRBV7-9 to TRBJ2-3, with unresolved D. CDR3 length: 15 amino acids. Germline values: CDR1 SEHNR, CDR2 FQNEAQ (reference sequence). Trimming left V 5 bases short and J 4 bases short, with 16 bases between. In nucleotides, the CDR3 is TGTGCCAGCAGCCTGGGCGCCCCGCAGGCAGATACGCAGTATTTT. It yields the protein CASSLGAPQADTQYF.

The chain combines TRBV27 with TRBJ2-5; D call uncertain. The CDR3 contains 15 residues. Germline V gives CDR1 MNHEY, CDR2 SMNVEV (reference sequence). V lost 5 bases and J lost 3, with 16 bases in between. The CDR3 spells CASSPRWAEKETQYF. Written as DNA, the CDR3 is TGTGCCAGCAGTCCCAGGTGGGCCGAGAAAGAGACCCAGTACTTC.

This clone showed up just once. The chain links TRBV6-1 to TRBJ1-5; D gene ambiguous. This CDR3 has 15 residues. The ends were cut back, 1 base at V and 0 bases at J, with 7 bases in the middle. The germline V gene encodes CDR1 MNHNS and CDR2 SASEGT. The CDR3 here is CASSEEHNSNQPQHF. CDR3 DNA sequence: TGTGCCAGCAGTGAAGAACACAATAGCAATCAGCCCCAGCATTTT.

V is TRBV4-2 and J is TRBJ1-2, with TRBD1 matching over 9 bases. Germline CDR1 LGHNA, CDR2 YNFKEQ. After removal of 1 base from V and 4 bases from J, the junction contained 13 bases not matched to a gene. The CDR3 extends over 18 amino acids. CDR3 sequence reads: CASSQAGLGTGSVYGYTF. The CDR3, as DNA: TGTGCCAGCAGCCAAGCCGGGTTAGGGACAGGGAGTGTCTATGGCTACACCTTC.

V usage is TRBV15 and J usage is TRBJ2-7, with 8 positions matching TRBD1. J lost 1 base, V lost 3 bases, and 8 bases had no gene match. CDR1 is LNHNV and CDR2 is YYDKDF in the germline V gene (reference sequence). This CDR3 has 16 amino acids. This chain's CDR3 is CATSSADRVVSYEQYF. In nucleotides, the CDR3 is TGTGCCACCAGCAGTGCGGACAGGGTGGTATCCTACGAGCAGTACTTC. The full variable domain, rest sourced from reference TRBV15 and TRBJ2-7, is DAMVIQNPRYQVTQFGKPVTLSCSQTLNHNVMYWYQQKSSQAPKLLFHYYDKDFNNEADTPDNFQSRRPNTSFCFLDIRSPGLGDTAMYLCATSSADRVVSYEQYFGPGTRLTVT.

The chain carries TRBV11-2 and TRBJ2-1, with D maybe TRBD2 (6 bases). Germline values: CDR1 SGHAT, CDR2 FQNNGV. V was trimmed by 2 bases and J by 4 bases, leaving 12 bases between them. The CDR3 is made up of 15 amino acids. The CDR3 region is CASSLRGDSYNEQFF. In DNA form, the CDR3 reads TGTGCCAGCAGCTTACGTGGGGACTCTTACAATGAGCAGTTCTTC. Full variable domain (outside the CDR3, taken from reference TRBV11-2 and TRBJ2-1): EAGVAQSPRYKIIEKRQSVAFWCNPISGHATLYWYQQILGQGPKLLIQFQNNGVVDDSQLPKDRFSAERLKGVDSTLKIQPAKLEDSAVYLCASSLRGDSYNEQFFGPGTRLTVL.